The T cell receptor beta chain under discussion was sequenced for a study of identical twins (dated by TCRdb to 2015 to 2016). As for the study more broadly: To test whether fetal clonotypes persist, this study deep-sequenced TCR alpha and beta repertoires from monozygotic twins, from unrelated adults of various ages, and from cord blood. Replicate twin experiments were performed at different times using different library preparation protocols to rule out contamination. General study outcomes and caveats: Fewer insertions were carried by abundant cord blood beta clonotypes; a weaker similar trend was observed in young adult naive repertoires, while no such trend was observed in memory repertoires. Compared with coincidental sharing between unrelated individuals, out-of-frame TCR alpha sequences shared between twins had an excess of sequences with low generation probability. Because the same donors could not be followed over many years, the conclusions depended on cross-sectional statistical analysis. Excess twin sharing in beta out-of-frame sequences was weaker because fewer shared sequences lowered the signal-to-noise ratio. Out-of-frame TCR alpha sharing in monozygotic twins was systematically underestimated by recombination models, whereas sharing between unrelated individuals was in agreement with the recombination models. Invariant T cells such as MAIT and iNKT could partly confound zero-insertion analyses, although diverse VJ usage argued against such confounding for most clonotypes.

Libraries were made using 5' RACE. The reads were generated on an Illumina HiSeq 2000. A universal primer binding site was added through template switching, and the final cDNA carried a unique molecular identifier so that TCR cDNA molecules could be counted accurately. Specific primers in the conserved constant-segment region were used to synthesize first-strand cDNA for the TCR alpha and beta chains. Each cDNA library was double barcoded, with a SMART-Mk sample barcode plus Illumina barcodes, to control for contamination. Two successive PCR steps introduced TruSeq adapter sequences along with Illumina sample barcodes. TCR alpha and beta cDNA libraries were sequenced on the Illumina HiSeq platform with custom primers. On the study's bioinformatics: MiGEC was used to process raw reads and extract unique molecular identifiers, and MiXCR was used to find CDR3 positions. Recombination models were inferred per individual with the repgenHMM and IGoR tools using an EM algorithm. The tcR package in R was used for shared clonotype analysis, with sharing normalized by the product of cloneset sizes. To study raw recombination without the effects of thymic and clonal selection, out-of-frame nonproductive sequences were analyzed. The raw public reads went through TCRdb reprocessing: fastp at Q25, MiXCR clone calling, in-frame beta chains kept. Rows with a matching CDR3 protein are joined into one entry that keeps the most common DNA and genes. The V and J calls and clone size come from TCRdb's table, not from the authors' own analysis. This sample holds approximately 890,000 distinct CDR3 sequences; 10% to 15% were observed only once. The ten largest make up about 1.5% of the sample.

This clonotype was counted ten times or more. The clone's antigen remains unknown. The record has no base qualities; no much larger clone is one base away. V loses 0 bases at its end and J loses 1 base; junction bases beyond the gene matches: 1. The CDR3 holds 16 amino acids from the cysteine to the phenylalanine. Solely the CDR3 DNA is kept, with 48 bases framed from the first base. CDR1 and CDR2 (WSHSY, SAAADI) derive from the germline V gene. Every donor was a healthy Caucasian. The twin cohort consisted of three pairs of female monozygotic twins, all aged about 18 to 29 years. The RNA used for TCR libraries was isolated from peripheral blood mononuclear cells. These data were also filed under a second study, of yellow fever vaccine responses in identical twins. The second study reports: According to the authors, in identical twins the way T cells responded to vaccination appeared partly convergent and partly personalized. In the study, vaccine-responding T cell clones were precisely tracked in identical twins.

The origin of this receptor is a woman under 30 in good health. Sequencing was performed on PBMCs. Here the chain combines TRBV10-2 and TRBJ2-2; a stretch of 8 junction bases matches TRBD1. For the CDR3, the sequence is CASSESGTGNTGELFF. The base sequence is TGCGCCAGCAGTGAGTCGGGGACAGGGAACACCGGGGAGCTGTTTTTT.